Shown below are 14 T cell receptor beta chains from a single sample sequenced in a study of regulatory T cells in long-lasting Graves disease. Both iRepertoire HTBI primers and Arm-PCR of CDR3 regions were used to build the TCR beta libraries. In TCRdb, the multiplex PCR reads were re-called with MiXCR into one record per CDR3 protein. The profile shows roughly 500,000 distinct CDR3 sequences, roughly 22% of them singletons. The time point here: persistent/refractory GD, antithyroid drugs over 5 years with positive TRAb. Following extraction of RNA from PBMCs, that RNA was used to make the TCR library. The sequencing used peripheral blood mononuclear cells (PBMCs), collected when the disease was refractory, from a patient treated with antithyroid drugs. The receptors originated from a female donor with Graves disease.

In its sample, this clonotype was seen a few times. This sequence joins TRBV15 and TRBJ1-6; maybe TRBD1 (5 bases). CDR1 and CDR2 (germline): LNHNV, YYDKDF (reference sequence). The CDR3 runs to 15 residues. The V end lost 4 bases, the J end lost 5 bases, and 12 bases lay between the germline ends. CDR3 protein: CATSKRSGDNSPLHF. The CDR3 DNA reads as TGTGCCACCAGCAAACGTTCGGGGGATAATTCACCCCTCCACTTT.

The chain combines TRBV5-6 with TRBJ1-4, with D possibly TRBD1 on 6 matching bases. The CDR3 has 16 amino acids. Germline-derived CDR1 and CDR2 are SGHDT and YYEEEE. V was pared by 0 bases and J by 4 bases, with 13 bases between. The CDR3 sequence: CASSLVGQGFNEKLFF. The DNA for the CDR3 is TGTGCCAGCAGCTTGGTAGGCCAGGGGTTTAATGAAAAACTGTTTTTT.

The V gene is TRBV5-8, the J gene TRBJ1-6; weak D call: TRBD1 (5 bases). The V gene lost 3 bases and the J gene lost 10 bases, with 14 bases spanning the gap. The germline gives CDR1 SGHTS, CDR2 YDEGEE. CDR3 length: 14 residues. The CDR3 bases are TGTGCCAGCAGCTACTCGACCTACAGGTCACCCCTCCACTTT. It encodes CASSYSTYRSPLHF.

The table lists this clonotype with a few counts. CDR3 sequence (DNA): TGCAGTGCTAGAGACCAGGGTCGGTTTGGAGAGCAGTACTTC. It codes for CSARDQGRFGEQYF. The V gene is TRBV20-1, the J gene TRBJ2-7; maybe TRBD1 (5 bases). The V end lost 0 bases, the J end lost 7 bases, and 16 bases lay between the germline ends. CDR3 length: 14 amino acids. Germline V lookup: CDR1 DFQATT, CDR2 SNEGSKA (reference sequence).

The table lists this clonotype with many counts. V usage is TRBV7-2 and J usage is TRBJ2-4, with 9 bases lining up with TRBD2. The ends lost 3 bases at V and 8 bases at J; junction bases unmatched: 8. Germline assignment: CDR1 SGHTA and CDR2 FQGNSA. CDR3 length equals 15 residues. In DNA, the CDR3 is TGTGCCAGCAGCTTTCGTCTAGCGGGGCAGGACATTCAGTACTTC. Amino acids: CASSFRLAGQDIQYF. Variable domain in full (rest from reference TRBV7-2 and TRBJ2-4): GAGVSQSPSNKVTEKGKDVELRCDPISGHTALYWYRQSLGQGLEFLIYFQGNSAPDKSGLPSDRFSAERTGGSVSTLTIQRTQQEDSAVYLCASSFRLAGQDIQYFGAGTRLSVL.

There are a few counts of this clonotype. This chain's CDR3 is CAWGDRDNYGYTF. In DNA form, the CDR3 reads TGTGCCTGGGGGGACAGGGATAACTATGGCTACACCTTC. The J gene is TRBJ1-2, the V gene TRBV30; 9 bases match TRBD1. CDR1 and CDR2 (germline): GTSNPN, SVGIG (reference sequence). The CDR3 is made up of 13 amino acids. The ends lost 5 bases at V and 1 base at J; junction bases unmatched: 2.

This clonotype was seen at least ten times. The chain links TRBV12-3 or TRBV12-4 to TRBJ2-5; tentatively, D is TRBD2 (6 bases). This CDR3 spans 17 amino acids. Trimming shortened V by 8 bases and J by 3 bases, and 25 bases separated the two germline ends. For the CDR3, the DNA is TGTGCCAGCTCCCTAGGAGGGAGCTCTCTTCTGGAAGAGACCCAGTACTTC. This gives the protein CASSLGGSSLLEETQYF.

V and J are TRBV18 and TRBJ1-6; D is unclear. Looked up from germline, CDR1 is KGHSH and CDR2 is LQKENI. V was clipped by 1 base and J by 9 bases, with 10 bases between them. The CDR3 totals 14 residues. The CDR3 region has the DNA TGTGCCAGCTCACCACGGGATAGCGGTTCACCCCTCCACTTT. Protein product: CASSPRDSGSPLHF. Using reference TRBV18 and TRBJ1-6 for the parts outside the CDR3, the full variable domain is NAGVMQNPRHLVRRRGQEARLRCSPMKGHSHVYWYRQLPEEGLKFMVYLQKENIIDESGMPKERFSAEFPKEGPSILRIQQVVRGDSAAYFCASSPRDSGSPLHFGNGTRLTVT.

This clonotype showed up many times. The chain joins TRBV28 to TRBJ2-3, with 14 bases aligning to TRBD2. Trimming removed 5 bases from V and 4 bases from J; junction bases left unmatched: 8. The CDR3 has 17 residues. CDR1 is MDHEN and CDR2 is SYDVKM in the germline V gene. The CDR3 loop is CASSGMGLAGVADTQYF. CDR3 bases: TGTGCCAGCAGTGGGATGGGACTAGCGGGAGTTGCAGATACGCAGTATTTT. The complete variable domain, with remaining parts taken from reference TRBV28 and TRBJ2-3, reads DVKVTQSSRYLVKRTGEKVFLECVQDMDHENMFWYRQDPGLGLRLIYFSYDVKMKEKGDIPEGYSVSREKKERFSLILESASTNQTSMYLCASSGMGLAGVADTQYFGPGTRLTVL.

This clonotype was counted many times. J is TRBJ2-7 and V is TRBV7-2; D is perhaps TRBD1 (5 bases). The CDR3 covers 13 residues. V lost 3 bases to trimming and J lost 5 bases, with 11 bases between them. The germline CDR1 and CDR2 sequences are SGHTA and FQGNSA. The CDR3 DNA follows: TGTGCCAGCAGCTTGGCTTGGGGCCACGAGCAGTACTTC. Residues: CASSLAWGHEQYF.

This clonotype has more than one count but fewer than ten. The chain employs TRBV30 and TRBJ1-2; D remains ambiguous. This CDR3 has 13 amino acids. Germline V gene data show CDR1 as GTSNPN and CDR2 as SVGIG (reference sequence). Deletions cut 0 bases from V and 2 bases from J, with 7 bases between. CDR3: CAWSVQYNYGYTF. CDR3 in DNA: TGTGCCTGGAGTGTACAATACAACTATGGCTACACCTTC.

This clonotype came up many times. The J gene is TRBJ2-6, the V gene TRBV30, with a tentative D call TRBD2 (5 bases). There are 14 residues in the CDR3. Germline CDR1 and CDR2: GTSNPN and SVGIG (reference sequence). Trimming took off 7 bases at V and 0 bases at J, with 10 bases between the two ends. The CDR3 sequence: CASGEASGANVLTF. The CDR3 nucleotides are TGTGCCTCCGGGGAAGCCTCTGGGGCCAACGTCCTGACTTTC.

Of note for this clonotype: This may stem from a read error, because a much larger clone lies one nucleotide away. The genes are TRBV6-2 or TRBV6-3 and TRBJ2-5, with a weak D call TRBD1 (5 bases). CDR1 MNHEY and CDR2 SVGEGT come from the germline V gene. V shed 6 bases and J shed 5 bases, with 13 bases lying between them. CDR3 length equals 13 residues. The CDR3 nucleotides read TGTGCCAGCAGCATCCCAGGGTCCGAGACCCAGTACTTC. Translation: CASSIPGSETQYF.

The chain employs TRBV20-1 and TRBJ1-5; tentative D call: TRBD1 (5 bases). V was pared by 5 bases and J by 5 bases, with 13 bases between. This CDR3 spans 13 amino acids. CDR1 and CDR2 from the germline V gene are DFQATT and SNEGSKA (reference sequence). The CDR3 DNA sequence: TGCAGTGCTGTCGACAGCCTCGATCAGCCCCAGCATTTT. Translating gives CSAVDSLDQPQHF.